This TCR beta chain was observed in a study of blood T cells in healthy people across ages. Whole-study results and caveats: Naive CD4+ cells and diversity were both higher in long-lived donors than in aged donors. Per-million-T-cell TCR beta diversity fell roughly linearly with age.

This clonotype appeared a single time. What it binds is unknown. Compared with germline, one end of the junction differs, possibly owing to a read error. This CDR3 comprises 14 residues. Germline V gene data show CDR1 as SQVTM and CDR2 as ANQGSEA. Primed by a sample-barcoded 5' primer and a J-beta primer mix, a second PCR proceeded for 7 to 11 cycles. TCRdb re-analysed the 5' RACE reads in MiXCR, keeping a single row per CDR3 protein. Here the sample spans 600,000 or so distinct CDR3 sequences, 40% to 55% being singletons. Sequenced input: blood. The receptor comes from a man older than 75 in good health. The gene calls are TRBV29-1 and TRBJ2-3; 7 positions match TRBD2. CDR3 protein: CSIEASGATDTQYF. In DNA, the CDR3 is TGCAGCATTGAGGCTAGCGGTGCCACAGATACGCAGTATTTT.